The present entry profiles one T cell receptor (beta chain) with its context. This entry comes from a study of neurological immune-mediated disorders. Germline CDR1 and CDR2: LGHDT and YNNKEL (reference sequence). This CDR3 is 14 amino acids long. Germline trimming cut 6 bases from V and 7 bases from J; bases unmatched to any gene: 7. Each TCR transcript was tagged with a 10-nucleotide random UMI during 5'RACE. Each CDR3 protein is one row after TCRdb ran MiXCR on the 5' RACE reads. The sample yields about 70,000 distinct CDR3 sequences, roughly 4.4% seen once. The gene calls are TRBV3-1 and TRBJ2-1, with 9 bases matching TRBD2. The TCR originated in a woman aged 65 to 85 with multiple sclerosis. The specimen was PBMCs. The CDR3 loop reads CASRSGLAGNEQFF. The CDR3 nucleotides are TGTGCCAGCAGATCGGGACTAGCAGGGAATGAGCAGTTCTTC.